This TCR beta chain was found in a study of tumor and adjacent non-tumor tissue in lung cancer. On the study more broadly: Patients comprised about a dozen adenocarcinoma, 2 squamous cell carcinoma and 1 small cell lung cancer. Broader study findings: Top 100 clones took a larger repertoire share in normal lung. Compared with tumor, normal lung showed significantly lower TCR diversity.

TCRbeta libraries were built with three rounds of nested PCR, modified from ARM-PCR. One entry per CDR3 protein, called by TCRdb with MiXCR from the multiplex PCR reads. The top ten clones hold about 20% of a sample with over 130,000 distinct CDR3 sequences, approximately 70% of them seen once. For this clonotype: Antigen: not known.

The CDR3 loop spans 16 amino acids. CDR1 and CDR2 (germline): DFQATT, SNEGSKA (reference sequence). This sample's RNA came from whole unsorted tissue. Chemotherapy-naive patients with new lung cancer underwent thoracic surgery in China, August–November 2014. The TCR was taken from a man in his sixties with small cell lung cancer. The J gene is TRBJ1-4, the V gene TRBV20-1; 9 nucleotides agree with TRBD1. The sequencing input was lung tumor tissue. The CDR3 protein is CGDSTPWTGAGEKLFF. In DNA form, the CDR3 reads TGCGGTGACTCGACCCCGTGGACAGGGGCGGGCGAAAAACTGTTTTTT.